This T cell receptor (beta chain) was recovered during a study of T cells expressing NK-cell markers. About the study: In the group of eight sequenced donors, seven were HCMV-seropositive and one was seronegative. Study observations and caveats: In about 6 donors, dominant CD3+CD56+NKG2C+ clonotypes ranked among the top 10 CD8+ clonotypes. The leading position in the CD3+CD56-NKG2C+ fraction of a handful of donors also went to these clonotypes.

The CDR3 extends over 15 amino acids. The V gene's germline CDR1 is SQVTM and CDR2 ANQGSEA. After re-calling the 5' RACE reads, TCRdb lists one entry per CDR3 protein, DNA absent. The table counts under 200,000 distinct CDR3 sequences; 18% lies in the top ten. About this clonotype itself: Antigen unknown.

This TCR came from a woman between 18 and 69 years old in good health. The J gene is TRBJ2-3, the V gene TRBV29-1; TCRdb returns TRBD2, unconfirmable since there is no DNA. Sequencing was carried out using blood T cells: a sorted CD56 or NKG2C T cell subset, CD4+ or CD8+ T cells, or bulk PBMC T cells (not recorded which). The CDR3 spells CSVVGTSGGTDTQYF.